This is a list of T cell receptor beta chains from one sample in a study of T cells in Graves' hyperthyroidism and ophthalmopathy. Each CDR3 protein gets one entry after TCRdb re-called the multiplex PCR reads with MiXCR. Of about 53,000 distinct CDR3 sequences listed, 40% to 55% are singletons. The sample comprised blood. These receptor sequences come from a woman aged 25 to 39 with Graves' ophthalmopathy. CDR3s include the opening cysteine and the closing phenylalanine or tryptophan. The D gene is left open where the match is weak. The size entry is marked missing in some rows and otherwise reads once, few, many or a size class.

>many|TRBJ2-3|TRBD1|TRBV5-6
TGTGCCAGCAGCGCTCGACAGGGATTGACTCCAGATACGCAGTATTTT
CASSARQGLTPDTQYF
>once|TRBJ1-1|NA|TRBV7-3
TGTGCCAGCAGCTTAAGTGGGACATCGAACTCTGAAGCTTTCTTT
CASSLSGTSNSEAFF
>many|TRBJ2-4|NA|TRBV6-1
TGTGCCAGCAGTGAATCAGTCCGAAACATTCAGTACTTC
CASSESVRNIQYF
>many|TRBJ1-1|NA|TRBV6-5
TGTGCCAGCAGTTACAGGGGGAGGGGCGCTGAAGCTTTCTTT
CASSYRGRGAEAFF
>NA|TRBJ1-6|NA|TRBV7-8
TGTGCCAGCAGCTTAGGGCGTAACTCACCCCTCCACTTT
CASSLGRNSPLHF
>NA|TRBJ2-6|NA|TRBV20-1
TGCAGTGCTAGGGGGATAGGGGCCAACGTCCTGACTTTC
CSARGIGANVLTF
>NA|TRBJ1-2|NA|TRBV2
TGTGCCAGCCTCCGAGACAGAAACTATGGCTACACCTTC
CASLRDRNYGYTF
>many|TRBJ1-1|TRBD1|TRBV11-2
TGTGCCAGCAGCTTAGAAGGGGGGACAGTGAACACTGAAGCTTTCTTT
CASSLEGGTVNTEAFF
>many|TRBJ1-1|NA|TRBV3-1
TGTGCCAGCAGCCCTCATGACGAGAACACTGAAGCTTTCTTT
CASSPHDENTEAFF
>once|TRBJ2-7|NA|TRBV5-6
TGTGCCAGCAGCTTGCCAGGGGAGCCAACCTACGAGCAGTACTTC
CASSLPGEPTYEQYF
>medium-sized|TRBJ2-7|TRBD2|TRBV24-1
TGTGCCACCAGTGAGGCTCTAGCGGGAGTGAGCGAGCAGTACTTC
CATSEALAGVSEQYF
>many|TRBJ2-3|NA|TRBV3-1
TGTGCCAGCAGCCAAGGCGTCCATTCCACAGATACGCAGTATTTT
CASSQGVHSTDTQYF
>NA|TRBJ2-6|NA|TRBV7-3
TGTGCCAGCACCTTAGGGGGGTCTGGGGCCAACGTCCTGACGTTC
CASTLGGSGANVLTF
>many|TRBJ2-6|NA|TRBV4-2
TGTGCCAGCAGCCAAGATACTCACTCTGGGGCCAACGTCCTGACTTTC
CASSQDTHSGANVLTF
>NA|TRBJ1-1|NA|TRBV10-3
TGTGCCATCAGTGCCAGGACCACTGAAGCTTTCTTT
CAISARTTEAFF
>NA|TRBJ2-1|NA|TRBV19
TGTGCCAGTAGTACTCTACTGGCGGATACGCAGTTCTTC
CASSTLLADTQFF
>NA|TRBJ2-1|NA|TRBV12-3/TRBV12-4
TGTGCCAGCGGTTCCCCACCCTACAAGGAGCAGTTCTTC
CASGSPPYKEQFF
>NA|TRBJ1-5|NA|TRBV11-2
TGTGCCAGCAGCCCCAGGGCGTCAGGACTCAATCAGCCCCAGCATTTT
CASSPRASGLNQPQHF
>many|TRBJ2-1|NA|TRBV10-1
TGCGCCAGCAGTGAGTTGCGGGGACGGAATGAGCAGTTCTTC
CASSELRGRNEQFF
>NA|TRBJ2-1|TRBD1|TRBV28
TGTGCCAGCAGTCCGTCGACAGGGTTCTACAATGAGCAGTTCTTC
CASSPSTGFYNEQFF
>once|TRBJ2-1|NA|TRBV5-8
TGTGCCAGCCCTTCGGGCAGGGGTACCAATGGGCAGTTCTTC
CASPSGRGTNGQFF
>medium-sized|TRBJ2-3|TRBD1|TRBV10-2
TGCGCCAGCAGTGAGTACAGGGGCGTCACAGATACGCAGTATTTT
CASSEYRGVTDTQYF
>many|TRBJ2-7|TRBD2|TRBV6-5
TGTGCCAGCAGTCAGACTAGCGACTACGAGCAGTACTTC
CASSQTSDYEQYF
>many|TRBJ2-7|TRBD1|TRBV6-5
TGTGCCAGCAGTTACGCAGGACAGGGGGCCAACGAGCAGTACTTC
CASSYAGQGANEQYF
>NA|TRBJ2-5|NA|TRBV5-5
TGTGCCAGCAGCTTGTGTGGCGGCGACAGGGAGACCCAGTACTTC
CASSLCGGDRETQYF
>many|TRBJ2-7|TRBD1|TRBV6-5
TGTGCCAGCAGTTACTCGAAGGACAGGGTTTCGTACGAGCAGTACTTC
CASSYSKDRVSYEQYF
>many|TRBJ2-2|NA|TRBV19
TGTGCCAGTAGTCCGACCCCGGCGAACACCGGGGAGCTGTTTTTT
CASSPTPANTGELFF
>many|TRBJ1-1|NA|TRBV4-1
TGCGCCAGCAGTACGGGGGACAACACTGAAGCTTTCTTT
CASSTGDNTEAFF
>many|TRBJ1-5|NA|TRBV12-3/TRBV12-4
TGTGCCAGCAGGCAACAGGGAGTTCAGCCCCAGCATTTT
CASRQQGVQPQHF
>NA|TRBJ2-7|TRBD1|TRBV29-1
TGCAGCCAAGAACCGGGACAGACGATCACACTCTCCTACGAGCAGTACTTC
CSQEPGQTITLSYEQYF
>many|TRBJ2-3|TRBD1|TRBV20-1
TGCAGTGCTAGCCGACAGGGAGATACGCAGTATTTT
CSASRQGDTQYF
>NA|TRBJ2-7|NA|TRBV6-6
TGTGCCAGCACCGGCCGGGTAGGACTTGCCTACAAGGAGCAGCTCTTC
CASTGRVGLAYKEQLF
>many|TRBJ2-2|NA|TRBV5-1
TGCGCCAGCGCTGCGGGCTCGAACACCGGGGAGCTGTTTTTT
CASAAGSNTGELFF
>few|TRBJ1-3|TRBD1|TRBV3-1
TGTGCCAGCAGCCCCCGGGACAGGGACAACACCATATATTTT
CASSPRDRDNTIYF
>NA|TRBJ2-3|NA|TRBV4-1
TGCGCCAGCAGCCATGGGACGCAGTATTTT
CASSHGTQYF
>many|TRBJ1-2|NA|TRBV5-1
TGCGCCAGCAGCTTGGCTCCAGGGCTATATGGCTACACCTTC
CASSLAPGLYGYTF
>once|TRBJ2-7|TRBD2|TRBV2
TGTGCCGGCAGTTTCGGGAGGGCCTACGAGCAGTACTTC
CAGSFGRAYEQYF
>NA|TRBJ1-2|TRBD1|TRBV28
TGTGCCGTAAAGGACAGGGGGCGAGGGGGCTACACCTTC
CAVKDRGRGGYTF
>few|TRBJ2-4|TRBD1|TRBV6-2/TRBV6-3
TGTGCCAGCAGCGATGCCGGGACAGGGGGCTTTGGGTTTAACATTCAGTACTTC
CASSDAGTGGFGFNIQYF
>few|TRBJ1-6|NA|TRBV30
TGTGCCTGGTCCCTAAGGCGGACACCCCTCCACTTT
CAWSLRRTPLHF
>NA|TRBJ2-7|NA|TRBV7-7
TGTGCTAGCAGCTTAACGAGGTCCAACTACGAGCAGTACTTC
CASSLTRSNYEQYF
>many|TRBJ2-1|TRBD2|TRBV5-1
TGCGCCAGCAGCCCGAGGACTAGCGGGAGTTACAATGAGCAGTTCTTC
CASSPRTSGSYNEQFF
>many|TRBJ2-1|NA|TRBV4-1
TGCGCCAGCAGCCAAGATACAGGTCCACGAGGGCAGTTCTTC
CASSQDTGPRGQFF
>many|TRBJ2-7|NA|TRBV4-2
TGTGCCAGCAGCCAAGATGGACGGGCTTGGGAGCAGTACTTC
CASSQDGRAWEQYF
>medium-sized|TRBJ1-6|NA|TRBV10-2
TGCGCCAGCAGTGAGTGGGCGAATTCACCCCTCCACTTT
CASSEWANSPLHF
>few|TRBJ2-5|NA|TRBV10-3
TGTGCCATCAGTGGGACACAAGAGACCCAGTACTTC
CAISGTQETQYF
>many|TRBJ2-5|NA|TRBV12-3/TRBV12-4
TGTGCCAGCAGTTTAGCAGCAAGTGGCTCAGAGACCCAGTACTTC
CASSLAASGSETQYF
>NA|TRBJ2-5|NA|TRBV20-1
TGCAGTGCTCGCTACAGACCCGGGGAGACCCAGTACTTC
CSARYRPGETQYF
>NA|TRBJ2-7|TRBD1|TRBV19
TGTGCCAGTAGTATCGGGGCAGGGGGTCCCGAGCAGTACTTC
CASSIGAGGPEQYF
>many|TRBJ1-5|NA|TRBV5-6
TGTGCCAGCAGCTTGGTGGCAGGGACCGGGCCCCAGCATTTT
CASSLVAGTGPQHF
>NA|TRBJ1-1|NA|TRBV20-1
TGCAGTGCTAGAGCGGGCACTGAAGCTTTCTTT
CSARAGTEAFF
>few|TRBJ2-2|NA|TRBV6-6
TGTGCCAGCGGGGAGCTGTTTTTT
CASGELFF
>medium-sized|TRBJ2-7|NA|TRBV10-3
TGTGCCATCAAGGGAGGACAGGCTACCTACGAGCAGTACTTC
CAIKGGQATYEQYF
>many|TRBJ1-4|NA|TRBV3-1
TGTGCCAGCAGCCAAGCGAGGGTAGAAAAACTGTTTTTT
CASSQARVEKLFF
>NA|TRBJ2-7|NA|TRBV2
TGTGCCAGCAGTGATACGGGGGGCGCCTACGAGCAGTACTTC
CASSDTGGAYEQYF
>many|TRBJ2-1|NA|TRBV19
TGTGCCAGTAACCCCAGAAAGGGTTCCTACAATGAGCAGTTCTTC
CASNPRKGSYNEQFF
>NA|TRBJ1-3|NA|TRBV20-1
TGCAGTGCTAGAGCAGGGCCCTACACCATATATTTT
CSARAGPYTIYF